Listed below are T cell receptor beta chains from one sample, sequenced in a study of PD-1 blockade in mismatch repair-deficient tumors. Antigens for these TCRs are unknown. The protocol was immunoSEQ multiplex PCR, while the TCRdb copy is restricted to in-frame clones and leaves out a portion. The sample gives roughly 10,000 clones, 90% to 95% of which show up once; more than 7.5% is in the top ten. The source material was cells cultured in vitro, sampled from a patient treated with pembrolizumab. The receptors here all came from an adult with mismatch repair-deficient cancer. Each CDR3 is given with its conserved first and last residue. A D gene is named only where the DNA matches it firmly. Where a row states a size, it is once, few, many or the class of an expanded clone; other rows omit it.

j_call	d_call	v_call	clone_size	cdr3_length	cdr3_aa	cdr3_nt
TRBJ2-2	.	TRBV2	.	11	CASTLTGELFF	TGTGCCAGCACCCTTACCGGGGAGCTGTTTTTT
TRBJ1-3	.	TRBV28	.	15	CASSNQGALENTIYF	TGTGCCAGCAGTAATCAGGGAGCTCTGGAAAACACCATATATTTT
TRBJ2-7	.	TRBV5-4	.	12	CASSRPVSEQYF	TGTGCCAGCAGCCGCCCAGTCTCCGAGCAGTACTTC
TRBJ2-1	.	TRBV7-2	.	11	CASSLVGEQFF	TGTGCCAGCAGCTTAGTGGGGGAGCAGTTCTTC
TRBJ1-3	.	TRBV19	.	15	CASSINRKTGNTIYF	TGTGCCAGTAGTATTAATCGGAAGACTGGAAACACCATATATTTT
TRBJ1-5	.	TRBV27	.	14	CASRQGLHNQPQHF	TGTGCCAGCAGGCAGGGCTTACATAATCAGCCCCAGCATTTT
TRBJ1-5	.	TRBV7-8	.	12	CASSLAHQPQHF	TGTGCCAGCAGCTTAGCGCATCAGCCCCAGCATTTT
TRBJ1-1	.	TRBV9	.	13	CASSVGDQGSAFF	TGTGCCAGCAGCGTAGGGGATCAGGGAAGCGCTTTCTTT
TRBJ2-7	.	TRBV15	.	13	CATRAGGEYEQYF	TGTGCCACCAGGGCGGGTGGGGAGTACGAGCAGTACTTC
TRBJ2-1	.	TRBV4-2	.	16	CASSPDSGGSYNEQFF	TGTGCCAGCAGCCCGGACTCCGGGGGCTCCTACAATGAGCAGTTCTTC
TRBJ1-2	TRBD1	TRBV19	few	14	CASSIDRGRYGYTF	TGTGCCAGTAGTATTGACAGGGGCCGCTATGGCTACACCTTC
TRBJ2-7	TRBD1	TRBV2	.	13	CASSADRGYEQYF	TGTGCCAGCAGTGCCGACAGGGGATACGAGCAGTACTTC
TRBJ2-7	.	TRBV9	.	14	CASSVGGQSGEQYF	TGTGCCAGCAGCGTAGGGGGGCAATCAGGGGAGCAGTACTTC
TRBJ2-7	.	TRBV5-5	.	12	CASSFVSYEQYF	TGTGCCAGCAGCTTTGTCTCCTACGAGCAGTACTTC
TRBJ1-1	.	TRBV2	.	13	CASSLDSENEAFF	TGTGCCAGCAGTCTCGACAGCGAAAATGAAGCTTTCTTT
TRBJ2-1	.	TRBV5-1	.	12	CASSLDYNEQFF	TGCGCCAGCAGCCTAGACTACAATGAGCAGTTCTTC
TRBJ2-1	TRBD2	TRBV27	.	15	CASSPGTSGRNEQFF	TGTGCCAGCAGTCCAGGGACTAGCGGGAGGAATGAGCAGTTCTTC
TRBJ1-1	.	TRBV6-5	.	11	CASRSPSQAFF	TGTGCCAGCAGATCTCCATCCCAAGCTTTCTTT
TRBJ2-3	TRBD2	TRBV27	.	13	CASSLAGGDTQYF	TGTGCCAGCAGTTTAGCGGGAGGAGATACGCAGTATTTT
TRBJ2-5	.	TRBV2	.	12	CASSDGGETQYF	TGTGCCAGCAGTGACGGCGGAGAGACCCAGTACTTC
TRBJ2-1	TRBD2	TRBV5-6	.	16	CASSLGLAGVSNEQFF	TGTGCCAGCAGCCTCGGACTAGCGGGAGTTTCCAATGAGCAGTTCTTC
TRBJ1-5	TRBD1	TRBV6-1	.	15	CASKGQGRGNQPQHF	TGTGCCAGCAAGGGACAGGGGCGTGGCAATCAGCCCCAGCATTTT
TRBJ1-1	TRBD1	TRBV7-9	.	16	CASSLAGTGGHTEAFF	TGTGCCAGCAGCTTAGCGGGGACAGGGGGCCACACTGAAGCTTTCTTT
TRBJ1-5	TRBD1	TRBV28	.	15	CASSFGTGGVQPQHF	TGTGCCAGCAGTTTCGGGACAGGGGGAGTCCAGCCCCAGCATTTT
TRBJ1-4	.	TRBV30	.	12	CACQTGTLRLFF	TGTGCCTGCCAAACCGGGACACTCAGACTGTTTTTT
TRBJ1-1	TRBD1	TRBV7-3	.	13	CASSNTGVTEAFF	TGTGCCAGCAGCAATACAGGGGTCACTGAAGCTTTCTTT
TRBJ2-1	TRBD2	TRBV28	.	15	CASSLKASGSDEQFF	TGTGCCAGCAGTTTAAAGGCTAGCGGGAGCGATGAGCAGTTCTTC
TRBJ1-4	TRBD1	TRBV15	.	14	CATGWTGYNEKLFF	TGTGCCACCGGATGGACAGGGTATAATGAAAAACTGTTTTTT
TRBJ1-5	.	TRBV4-2	once	12	CASSQGGRPQHF	TGTGCCAGCAGCCAAGGTGGCAGGCCCCAGCATTTT
TRBJ1-1	TRBD1	TRBV5-1	.	14	CASRDGQGSTEAFF	TGCGCCAGCCGTGATGGACAGGGAAGCACTGAAGCTTTCTTT
TRBJ2-3	TRBD2	TRBV29-1	.	15	CSVEVAGGSTDTQYF	TGCAGCGTTGAAGTAGCGGGAGGGAGCACAGATACGCAGTATTTT
TRBJ1-1	.	TRBV6-5	once	15	CASSYSISMNTEAFF	TGTGCCAGCAGTTACTCGATCAGCATGAACACTGAAGCTTTCTTT
TRBJ1-5	.	TRBV6-4	.	13	CASSQSRSQPQHF	TGTGCCAGCAGTCAAAGCAGGAGCCAGCCCCAGCATTTT
TRBJ1-1	.	TRBV9	.	14	CASNLFQGDTEAFF	TGTGCCAGCAACCTCTTCCAGGGTGACACTGAAGCTTTCTTT
TRBJ1-1	.	TRBV19	.	14	CASSIRAVNTEAFF	TGTGCCAGTAGTATACGGGCAGTGAACACTGAAGCTTTCTTT
TRBJ2-2	.	TRBV6-6	.	13	CASRLVNTGELFF	TGTGCCAGCAGGCTGGTGAACACCGGGGAGCTGTTTTTT
TRBJ2-2	.	TRBV11-3	.	14	CASSLDGQTGELFF	TGTGCCAGCAGCTTGGACGGGCAAACCGGGGAGCTGTTTTTT
TRBJ1-2	TRBD1	TRBV27	once	14	CASRGTGANYGYTF	TGTGCCAGCAGGGGGACAGGGGCTAACTATGGCTACACCTTC
TRBJ2-3	.	TRBV11-2	.	18	CASRGGGGSKYHTDTQYF	TGTGCCAGCCGGGGAGGGGGCGGGAGTAAGTACCACACAGATACGCAGTATTTT
TRBJ2-5	TRBD2	TRBV7-9	.	16	CASSSTVAGVGGTQYF	TGTGCCAGCAGCTCAACGGTAGCGGGGGTCGGGGGGACCCAGTACTTC
TRBJ1-1	TRBD1	TRBV5-1	.	14	CASSPTTGGLEAFF	TGCGCCAGCAGCCCCACGACAGGGGGCCTTGAAGCTTTCTTT
TRBJ1-5	.	TRBV6-1	.	14	CASSHREGNQPQHF	TGTGCCAGCAGTCACAGGGAAGGCAATCAGCCCCAGCATTTT
TRBJ2-5	TRBD1	TRBV5-1	once	19	CASSLTGTGGNFGWETQYF	TGCGCCAGCAGCCTTACCGGGACAGGGGGCAATTTTGGGTGGGAGACCCAGTACTTC
TRBJ2-1	TRBD2	TRBV7-6	.	15	CASSPTSGGGNEQFF	TGTGCCAGCAGCCCGACTAGCGGGGGGGGCAATGAGCAGTTCTTC
TRBJ2-7	.	TRBV19	.	14	CASSPGGDFYEQYF	TGTGCCAGTAGCCCGGGGGGCGACTTCTACGAGCAGTACTTC